Listed below are T cell receptor beta chains from one sample, sequenced in a study of beta chain features in type 1 diabetes. TCRdb keeps only in-frame clones here, not all; method: immunoSEQ multiplex PCR. The repertoire holds about 330,000 clones, with 9.5% to 11% as singletons. The sample comprised naive CD4+ T cells from blood. These receptors were obtained from a woman aged 25 to 39 in good health. CDR3s include the opening cysteine and the closing phenylalanine or tryptophan. D genes are given only for firm matches. Clone sizes are given selectively: once, few, many, or a class where the clone is expanded.

J: TRBJ1-1
size: few
V: TRBV30
D: TRBD1
DNA: TGTGCCTGGAGGTTCGTAGGGACAGGGCACACTGAAGCTTTCTTT
CDR3: CAWRFVGTGHTEAFF

J: TRBJ2-1
size: NA
V: TRBV4-2
D: TRBD2
DNA: TGTGCCAGCGGCCGGGACTATCAGTACAATGAGCAGTTCTTC
CDR3: CASGRDYQYNEQFF

J: TRBJ2-2
size: once
V: TRBV5-4
D: NA
DNA: TGTGCCAGCAGCTTGAATCTAGCAGATGGGGAGCTGTTTTTT
CDR3: CASSLNLADGELFF

J: TRBJ2-7
size: NA
V: TRBV11-2
D: NA
DNA: TGTGCCAGCAGCATTGGGATGTCCGGGAGTTCAGACGAGCAGTACTTC
CDR3: CASSIGMSGSSDEQYF

J: TRBJ2-7
size: few
V: TRBV19
D: TRBD1
DNA: TGTGCCAGTACACGTACAGGGGAAGGGCCCTACGAGCAGTACTTC
CDR3: CASTRTGEGPYEQYF

J: TRBJ2-3
size: NA
V: TRBV7-2
D: TRBD1
DNA: TGTGCCAGCAGCTTAGCCGGGACAGGGGGTCGGGTGGCAGATACGCAGTATTTT
CDR3: CASSLAGTGGRVADTQYF

J: TRBJ1-3
size: few
V: TRBV7-2
D: NA
DNA: TGTGCCAGCAGCTTACAACAGGGCTCTGGAAACACCATATATTTT
CDR3: CASSLQQGSGNTIYF

J: TRBJ2-7
size: few
V: TRBV5-1
D: TRBD1
DNA: TGCGCCAGCAGCTTAGGACAGGGTTTCTACGAGCAGTACTTC
CDR3: CASSLGQGFYEQYF

J: TRBJ2-1
size: few
V: TRBV7-2
D: TRBD2
DNA: TGTGCCAGCAGCTTAGTGTGGACTAGCGGGAGCGGGCATGAGCAGTTCTTC
CDR3: CASSLVWTSGSGHEQFF

J: TRBJ1-2
size: NA
V: TRBV5-1
D: NA
DNA: TGCGCCAGCAGCCCGACGTTGGGGGCGCCCCGGCTAAGCTATGGCTACACCTTC
CDR3: CASSPTLGAPRLSYGYTF

J: TRBJ2-7
size: NA
V: TRBV28
D: TRBD2
DNA: TGTGCCAGCAGTTTAGGGGGAGCGGGAGCCCTCTACGAGCAGTACTTC
CDR3: CASSLGGAGALYEQYF

J: TRBJ2-5
size: NA
V: TRBV5-6
D: TRBD2
DNA: TGTGCCAGCAGCTTGGGCGGGAGACAAGAGACCCAGTACTTC
CDR3: CASSLGGRQETQYF

J: TRBJ2-2
size: few
V: TRBV7-2
D: NA
DNA: TGTGCCAGCATTTTGAGGACAAAAAACACCGGGGAGCTGTTTTTT
CDR3: CASILRTKNTGELFF

J: TRBJ2-7
size: NA
V: TRBV2
D: NA
DNA: TGTGCCAGTAAAAGAGAATACGAGCAGTACTTC
CDR3: CASKREYEQYF

J: TRBJ2-7
size: few
V: TRBV2
D: NA
DNA: TGTGCCAGCAGGGAATTAAACACCCGTCTCTACGAGCAGTACTTC
CDR3: CASRELNTRLYEQYF

J: TRBJ2-3
size: NA
V: TRBV5-1
D: TRBD2
DNA: TGCGCCAGCAGCTCCAATAGCGGGGCAAGCACAGATACGCAGTATTTT
CDR3: CASSSNSGASTDTQYF

J: TRBJ2-7
size: few
V: TRBV5-6
D: TRBD2
DNA: TGTGCCAGCAGCTCGTTAGGACTAGCGGGCTCCTACGAGCAGTACTTC
CDR3: CASSSLGLAGSYEQYF

J: TRBJ2-5
size: NA
V: TRBV18
D: TRBD2
DNA: TGTGCCAGCTCACCAGTGGCTAGCGGTTCCTGGAGCTTTGAGACCCAGTACTTC
CDR3: CASSPVASGSWSFETQYF

J: TRBJ2-7
size: few
V: TRBV28
D: TRBD2
DNA: TGTGCCAGCAGTTTGACTAGCGGGAGTCTAAACGAGCAGTACTTC
CDR3: CASSLTSGSLNEQYF

J: TRBJ2-1
size: NA
V: TRBV6-5
D: TRBD1
DNA: TGTGCCAGCAGTACCGACAGGGCGTTCTACAATGAGCAGTTCTTC
CDR3: CASSTDRAFYNEQFF

J: TRBJ2-3
size: NA
V: TRBV4-3
D: TRBD2
DNA: TGCGCCAGCAGCCAAGATAGGGGCGGGAGCCGATATTTT
CDR3: CASSQDRGGSRYF

J: TRBJ2-3
size: few
V: TRBV4-3
D: NA
DNA: TGCGCCAGCAGCCAAGTGGATAGCGGTACGCAGTATTTT
CDR3: CASSQVDSGTQYF